These 27 T cell receptor beta chains originate from one sample sequenced in a study of blood T cell repertoires in COVID-19. Measured with immunoSEQ multiplex PCR; TCRdb has only the in-frame clones, and not every one. The sample consists of nearly 55,000 clones, more than 60% of them appearing once. Material for sequencing was peripheral blood. These receptors were taken from a human donor with active or convalescent COVID-19. The donor label of this sample is uncertain.

The chain employs TRBV19 and TRBJ2-1, with D perhaps matching TRBD1 (6 bases). The CDR3 length is 18 residues. Trimming removed 1 base from V and 2 bases from J, with 18 bases in between. Per germline, CDR1 LNHDA and CDR2 SQIVND (reference sequence). DNA for the CDR3: TGTGCCAGTAGTATAGGCCCGGGCAGGGGAGAGGCCTACAATGAGCAGTTCTTC. Translating it yields CASSIGPGRGEAYNEQFF.

The rearrangement uses TRBV27 and TRBJ1-1; D might be TRBD1 (6 bases). Per germline, CDR1 MNHEY and CDR2 SMNVEV (reference sequence). This CDR3 is 14 amino acids long. The germline V and J ends were trimmed by 7 bases and 0 bases, with 12 bases remaining between them. Written as DNA, the CDR3 is TGTGCCAGCACACCGGGACATTTGAACACTGAAGCTTTCTTT. Amino acid sequence: CASTPGHLNTEAFF.

The rearrangement links TRBV30 to TRBJ1-2; D is possibly TRBD1 (6 bases). Looked up from germline, CDR1 is GTSNPN and CDR2 is SVGIG (reference sequence). This CDR3 is 18 amino acids long. Trimming shortened V by 1 base and J by 0 bases, and 21 bases separated the two germline ends. The CDR3 sequence: CAWSGGQGRTVANYGYTF. The DNA for the CDR3 is TGTGCCTGGAGTGGGGGCCAGGGGCGGACAGTCGCTAACTATGGCTACACCTTC.

Written as DNA, the CDR3 is TGTGCCAGCAGTGCCGGGACTAGCGGTTACAATGAGCAGTTCTTC. Translating gives CASSAGTSGYNEQFF. The chain links TRBV2 to TRBJ2-1; 11 bases are a match to TRBD2. J was trimmed by 4 bases and V by 4 bases; bases with no gene match: 3. CDR3 length equals 15 residues. Germline V CDR1 and CDR2: SNHLY, FYNNEI. The variable domain in full, with the rest retrieved from reference TRBV2 and TRBJ2-1, is EPEVTQTPSHQVTQMGQEVILRCVPISNHLYFYWYRQILGQKVEFLVSFYNNEISEKSEIFDDQFSVERPDGSNFTLKIRSTKLEDSAMYFCASSAGTSGYNEQFFGPGTRLTVL.

The J gene is TRBJ1-2, the V gene TRBV30, with a tentative D call TRBD1 (5 bases). Germline V gene lookup returns CDR1 GTSNPN and CDR2 SVGIG (reference sequence). This CDR3 has 14 amino acids. V shed 0 bases and J shed 3 bases, with 11 bases lying between them. This chain's CDR3 is CAWSVVGLDYGYTF. CDR3 sequence (DNA): TGTGCCTGGAGTGTAGTGGGGCTGGACTATGGCTACACCTTC.

V is TRBV4-2 and J is TRBJ2-1; TRBD2 aligns across 14 bases. Per germline, CDR1 LGHNA and CDR2 YNFKEQ. With 1 base clipped from V and 1 base from J, the junction kept 3 bases outside the gene matches. The CDR3 covers 18 residues. CDR3 loop: CASSQGLAGGPSYNEQFF. Written as DNA, the CDR3 is TGTGCCAGCAGCCAAGGACTAGCGGGAGGGCCTTCCTACAATGAGCAGTTCTTC.

The chain combines TRBV28 with TRBJ2-2; no clear D gene. Trimming shortened V by 7 bases and J by 4 bases, and 10 bases separated the two germline ends. CDR3 size: 13 residues. Germline V CDR1 and CDR2: MDHEN, SYDVKM. In DNA form, the CDR3 reads TGTGCCAGCATCTCACTGCGCACCGGGGAGCTGTTTTTT. Protein: CASISLRTGELFF.

This clone was seen just once. The rearrangement links TRBV3-1 (or the pseudogene TRBV3-2) to TRBJ1-5; D perhaps matches TRBD1 (5 bases). The V gene's germline CDR1 is LGHDT and CDR2 YNNKEL (reference sequence). V lost 3 bases and J 6 bases, leaving 12 bases between the germline ends. The CDR3 runs 14 residues. DNA of the CDR3: TGTGCCAGCAGCCACGGGGGGGGATCTCAGCCCCAGCATTTT. It translates to CASSHGGGSQPQHF.

This clone was counted a single time. The chain carries TRBV11-3 and TRBJ1-1, with D tentatively TRBD1 (5 bases). Germline V CDR1 and CDR2: SGHNT, YENEEA. This CDR3 spans 13 amino acids. Between the trimmed V and J ends, which lost 6 bases and 4 bases, there was a span of 12 bases. CDR3 nucleotides: TGTGCCAGCAGTTCCGTGGGGGGCACTGAAGCTTTCTTT. Protein sequence: CASSSVGGTEAFF.

The rearrangement links TRBV3-1 (or the pseudogene TRBV3-2) to TRBJ1-5; no clear D gene. CDR1 is LGHDT, CDR2 YNNKEL, per germline (reference sequence). The length of the CDR3 is 13 residues. The germline V and J ends were trimmed by 2 bases and 5 bases, with 7 bases remaining between them. This CDR3 is CASSQSLDQPQHF. The CDR3 nucleotides read TGTGCCAGCAGCCAAAGTCTAGATCAGCCCCAGCATTTT.

The rearrangement links TRBV10-1 to TRBJ1-1; D might be TRBD1 (5 bases). Germline CDR1 and CDR2: WNHNN and SYGVQD (reference sequence). Trimming left V 7 bases short and J 2 bases short, with 17 bases between. The CDR3 is 15 amino acids. The CDR3, as DNA: TGCGCCAGCACCGGGCCGGGGGGGTACAACACTGAAGCTTTCTTT. Its protein is CASTGPGGYNTEAFF.

V is TRBV14 and J is TRBJ2-5; D unclear. The CDR3 has 16 residues. Between the trimmed V and J ends, which lost 2 bases and 1 base, there was a span of 14 bases. Germline values: CDR1 SGHDN, CDR2 FVKESK. CDR3 sequence: CASSQQSHTLQETQYF. The CDR3 DNA follows: TGTGCCAGCAGCCAACAGTCCCACACCCTCCAAGAGACCCAGTACTTC. Together with reference TRBV14 and TRBJ2-5, the CDR3 gives the full variable domain: EAGVTQFPSHSVIEKGQTVTLRCDPISGHDNLYWYRRVMGKEIKFLLHFVKESKQDESGMPNNRFLAERTGGTYSTLKVQPAELEDSGVYFCASSQQSHTLQETQYFGPGTRLLVL.

The gene calls are TRBV7-9 and TRBJ2-7, with TRBD1 identical over 8 bases. Germline loops: CDR1 SEHNR, CDR2 FQNEAQ (reference sequence). Unmatched junction bases numbered 8, after V lost 4 bases and J lost 3 bases. The CDR3 covers 15 residues. The CDR3, as DNA: TGTGCCAGCAGCTCCACAGGACAGGGACTCTACGAGCAGTACTTC. This encodes CASSSTGQGLYEQYF.

CDR3 protein: CASSYGTSGITDTQYF. CDR3 nucleotide sequence: TGTGCCAGCAGTTACGGGACTAGCGGGATCACAGATACGCAGTATTTT. The V call is TRBV6-5, the J call TRBJ2-3, with TRBD2 matching 13 bases. Looked up from germline, CDR1 is MNHEY and CDR2 is SVGAGI. Losses at the gene ends were 2 bases for V and 2 bases for J; bases not matched to a gene: 1. The CDR3 loop spans 16 amino acids.

V and J are TRBV7-8 and TRBJ2-3, with D possibly matching TRBD2 (5 bases). This CDR3 is 15 amino acids long. CDR1 SGHVS and CDR2 FQNEAQ come from the germline V gene. V shed 1 base and J shed 2 bases, with 10 bases lying between them. CDR3 sequence: CASSLDTGITDTQYF. The CDR3 DNA reads as TGTGCCAGCAGCTTAGATACGGGGATCACAGATACGCAGTATTTT. Combining the CDR3 with reference TRBV7-8 and TRBJ2-3 gives the whole variable domain GAGVSQSPRYKVAKRGQDVALRCDPISGHVSLFWYQQALGQGPEFLTYFQNEAQLDKSGLPSDRFFAERPEGSVSTLKIQRTQQEDSAVYLCASSLDTGITDTQYFGPGTRLTVL.

J is TRBJ2-7 and V is TRBV5-1; 10 bases are shared with TRBD1. The CDR3 has 15 amino acids. The V gene end was trimmed by 3 bases and the J gene end by 3 bases; junction bases not matched to a gene: 6. Germline V gene sequence: CDR1 SGHRS, CDR2 YFSETQ. The CDR3 loop reads CASSSRTGGLYEQYF. The CDR3 region has the DNA TGCGCCAGCAGCTCCCGGACAGGGGGACTCTACGAGCAGTACTTC.

In its sample, this clone was seen a few times. This chain links TRBV7-9 with TRBJ1-4, with a tentative D call TRBD1 (6 bases). The V end was cut by 5 bases, the J end by 7 bases, with 17 bases between. Germline V lookup: CDR1 SEHNR, CDR2 FQNEAQ (reference sequence). This CDR3 contains 15 residues. The CDR3 DNA reads TGTGCCAGCAGCCGAGAACAGGGTGAGGCTGAAAAACTGTTTTTT. Protein sequence: CASSREQGEAEKLFF.

This chain links TRBV2 with TRBJ1-3, with 7 nucleotides matching TRBD1. V shed 7 bases, J shed 6 bases, and the junction held 6 bases outside the gene matches. The CDR3 spans 13 residues. CDR1 SNHLY and CDR2 FYNNEI come from the germline V gene. Written as DNA, the CDR3 is TGTGCCAGCACCACAGGGGCAGTAAACACCATATATTTT. This gives the protein CASTTGAVNTIYF.

The rearrangement joins TRBV9 to TRBJ2-2; D is uncertain. V lost 0 bases and J lost 1, with 10 bases in between. CDR3 length equals 16 residues. Per germline, CDR1 SGDLS and CDR2 YYNGEE. CDR3 DNA sequence: TGTGCCAGCAGCGTAGGGGCAGCCCTGAACACCGGGGAGCTGTTTTTT. It is translated as CASSVGAALNTGELFF.

Only one count was recorded for this clone. The rearrangement joins TRBV10-2 to TRBJ2-1; a weak D match, TRBD2 (5 bases). Trimming cost V 6 bases and J 11 bases, with 11 bases left between them. Germline loops: CDR1 WSHSY, CDR2 SAAADI. This CDR3 is built from 11 residues. CDR3 sequence reads: CASRSGKQQFF. The CDR3 nucleotides read TGCGCCAGCAGGTCGGGAAAGCAGCAGTTCTTC.

The gene calls are TRBV6-5 and TRBJ1-2; D gene ambiguous. Trimming removed 8 bases at V and 4 bases at J, with 17 bases between. The germline V gene has CDR1 MNHEY and CDR2 SVGAGI. This CDR3 comprises 14 residues. The CDR3 spells CASLRVGGSYGYTF. CDR3 sequence (DNA): TGTGCCAGCTTAAGGGTTGGAGGTTCCTATGGCTACACCTTC.

The genes are TRBV5-1 and TRBJ2-5, with D possibly being TRBD2 (6 bases). The germline V gene has CDR1 SGHRS and CDR2 YFSETQ. V shed 0 bases and J shed 3 bases, with 12 bases lying between them. The CDR3 has 15 residues. CDR3 loop: CASSLERGAEETQYF. As DNA, the CDR3 is TGCGCCAGCAGCTTGGAGCGCGGGGCGGAAGAGACCCAGTACTTC.

The rearrangement uses TRBV4-3 and TRBJ2-1; 10 nucleotides line up with TRBD2. This CDR3 region has 14 residues. Trimming cost V 4 bases and J 10 bases; bases outside gene matches: 7. Germline V gene sequence: CDR1 LGHNA, CDR2 YSLEER. CDR3 protein: CASSLEREGPEQFF. CDR3 DNA sequence: TGCGCCAGCAGCCTAGAGCGGGAGGGTCCCGAGCAGTTCTTC.

The CDR3 loop is CASSRKEGAVNTEAFF. CDR3 nucleotide sequence: TGTGCCAGTAGTAGAAAGGAGGGGGCGGTGAACACTGAAGCTTTCTTT. This rearrangement joins TRBV19 to TRBJ1-1; TRBD1 agrees at 7 bases. The CDR3 runs 16 residues. V lost 4 bases, J lost 0 bases, and 8 bases stayed unmatched. CDR1 and CDR2 from the germline V gene are LNHDA and SQIVND (reference sequence). The variable domain in full, completed from reference TRBV19 and TRBJ1-1, reads DGGITQSPKYLFRKEGQNVTLSCEQNLNHDAMYWYRQDPGQGLRLIYYSQIVNDFQKGDIAEGYSVSREKKESFPLTVTSAQKNPTAFYLCASSRKEGAVNTEAFFGQGTRLTVV.

The chain couples TRBV27 to TRBJ2-7; the match to TRBD1 covers 8 bases. This CDR3 comprises 14 residues. Germline V gene data show CDR1 as MNHEY and CDR2 as SMNVEV (reference sequence). The V segment lost 3 bases and the J segment 4 bases; nucleotides outside the gene matches: 5. The CDR3 region is CASSFDRGLYEQYF. The CDR3 DNA is TGTGCCAGCAGTTTCGACAGGGGCTTATACGAGCAGTACTTC.

This clone showed up just once. The chain is built from TRBV2 and TRBJ2-3, with TRBD2 identical over 8 bases. In germline, CDR1 is SNHLY, CDR2 FYNNEI. Unmatched junction bases numbered 5, after V lost 3 bases and J lost 0 bases. This CDR3 has 16 amino acids. The CDR3 is CASSDPGLASTDTQYF. CDR3 in DNA: TGTGCCAGCAGTGACCCAGGACTAGCCAGCACAGATACGCAGTATTTT.

This clone has a count of ten or more. The gene calls are TRBV19 and TRBJ2-6, with a possible D match to TRBD2 (5 bases). CDR3 length: 16 residues. V was pared by 3 bases and J by 1 base, with 10 bases between. In germline, CDR1 is LNHDA, CDR2 SQIVND (reference sequence). This CDR3 reads CASSMGAQSGANVLTF. The CDR3 DNA reads as TGTGCCAGTAGTATGGGAGCCCAATCTGGGGCCAACGTCCTGACTTTC.